The next 17 T cell receptor beta chains were all read from a single sample in a study of CD8 T cells in Susac syndrome. Reverse transcription of 0.5 to 1 ug RNA used random hexamers. TCRdb reanalysed the immunoSEQ multiplex PCR reads using MiXCR and keeps one entry per CDR3 protein. The sample holds around 190,000 distinct CDR3 sequences; just under 95% are singletons and the top ten take less than 0.12%. Sequenced input: CD4+ T cells from PBMCs. These receptors all come from a human donor in good health.

The chain uses TRBV19 and TRBJ2-5; TRBD2 aligns across 8 bases. Germline CDR1 LNHDA, CDR2 SQIVND (reference sequence). The CDR3 runs to 17 residues. Trimming at V came to 0 bases and at J to 3 bases, leaving 9 bases not matched to a gene. CDR3 sequence (DNA): TGTGCCAGTAGTATAGATCCAGTAGCGGGACGGGAAGAGACCCAGTACTTC. It is translated as CASSIDPVAGREETQYF. Supplemented by reference TRBV19 and TRBJ2-5, the full variable domain reads DGGITQSPKYLFRKEGQNVTLSCEQNLNHDAMYWYRQDPGQGLRLIYYSQIVNDFQKGDIAEGYSVSREKKESFPLTVTSAQKNPTAFYLCASSIDPVAGREETQYFGPGTRLLVL.

The CDR3 bases are TGCAGTGCTAGAGAGAACTCAGATACGCAGTATTTT. This encodes CSARENSDTQYF. V and J are TRBV20-1 and TRBJ2-3; no definite D call. The CDR3 contains 12 residues. CDR1 and CDR2 from the germline V gene are DFQATT and SNEGSKA (reference sequence). V was cut by 0 bases and J by 4 bases, with 5 bases left in between.

The chain is built from TRBV20-1 and TRBJ2-4; 11 bases are shared with TRBD2. The length of the CDR3 is 16 residues. The V gene's germline CDR1 is DFQATT and CDR2 SNEGSKA (reference sequence). Trimming cost V 5 bases and J 4 bases; bases outside gene matches: 10. CDR3 sequence: CSASRTSGRQKNIQYF. The CDR3, as DNA: TGCAGTGCTTCCCGGACTAGCGGGCGGCAAAAAAACATTCAGTACTTC.

This chain joins TRBV30 and TRBJ2-5; the D gene is possibly TRBD1 (6 bases). This CDR3 comprises 13 residues. Germline CDR1 GTSNPN, CDR2 SVGIG (reference sequence). Trimming stripped 3 bases from V and 3 bases from J, with 11 bases between. The CDR3 region has the DNA TGTGCCTGGAGCCCAGGACAGAAAGAGACCCAGTACTTC. Amino acids: CAWSPGQKETQYF.

The J gene is TRBJ2-7, the V gene TRBV19; no definite D call. CDR1 and CDR2 (germline): LNHDA, SQIVND (reference sequence). Trimming shortened V by 6 bases and J by 0 bases, and 12 bases separated the two germline ends. The CDR3 is made up of 14 amino acids. CDR3 nucleotide sequence: TGTGCCAGTAGCACCAGTAAGTCCTCCTACGAGCAGTACTTC. Protein product: CASSTSKSSYEQYF.

The chain uses TRBV29-1 and TRBJ2-1; D not resolved. V was cut by 3 bases and J by 0 bases, with 9 bases left in between. This CDR3 contains 14 residues. The germline V gene has CDR1 SQVTM and CDR2 ANQGSEA. The CDR3 bases are TGCAGCGTTGATGGCAGCAACTCCTACAATGAGCAGTTCTTC. Its translation is CSVDGSNSYNEQFF.

The rearrangement uses TRBV3-1 and TRBJ2-5, with D tentatively TRBD1 (5 bases). Germline CDR1 LGHDT, CDR2 YNNKEL (reference sequence). This CDR3 is 14 amino acids long. With 1 base removed from V and 2 bases from J, the gap between germline ends came to 8 bases. In DNA form, the CDR3 reads TGTGCCAGCAGCCAAGGCAGGGTTCAAGAGACCCAGTACTTC. Translation gives CASSQGRVQETQYF.

The chain uses TRBV28 and TRBJ2-7; unclear D gene. This CDR3 has 15 residues. The V end lost 4 bases, the J end lost 6 bases, and 19 bases lay between the germline ends. Germline CDR1 and CDR2: MDHEN and SYDVKM. The DNA of the CDR3 is TGTGCCAGCAGTTCGGGCGCATGGCTTTCTCGCGAGCAGTACTTC. It encodes CASSSGAWLSREQYF.

This clonotype appeared a single time. This chain connects TRBV3-1 to TRBJ2-7; 15 bases fit TRBD2. Germline loops: CDR1 LGHDT, CDR2 YNNKEL (reference sequence). V lost 3 bases, J lost 6 bases, and 3 bases stayed unmatched. The CDR3 has 15 residues. In nucleotides, the CDR3 is TGTGCCAGCAGCCACTCGGGACTAGCGGGAGGCGAGCAGTACTTC. Encoded protein: CASSHSGLAGGEQYF.

This chain uses TRBV7-3 with TRBJ2-6, with 9 nucleotides matching TRBD1. CDR3 length: 17 residues. Losses at the gene ends were 5 bases for V and 3 bases for J; bases not matched to a gene: 8. Germline V gene sequence: CDR1 SGHTA, CDR2 FQGTGA. The CDR3 here is CASSPRDRESGANVLTF. The CDR3 DNA is TGTGCCAGCAGCCCCCGGGACAGGGAAAGTGGGGCCAACGTCCTGACTTTC.

The rearrangement joins TRBV6-2 or TRBV6-3 to TRBJ2-6; D is unresolved. From germline, CDR1 is MNHEY and CDR2 SVGEGT. CDR3 length: 14 amino acids. Between the trimmed V and J ends, which lost 8 bases and 4 bases, there was a span of 12 bases. CDR3 DNA: TGTGCCAGCTCCGAAAGGCGGGGGGCCAACGTCCTGACTTTC. Translating it yields CASSERRGANVLTF.

The chain joins TRBV7-2 to TRBJ2-7, with D maybe TRBD2 (6 bases). CDR3 length: 14 residues. V was trimmed by 3 bases and J by 3 bases, leaving 12 bases between them. Germline assignment: CDR1 SGHTA and CDR2 FQGNSA. The CDR3 sequence: CASSFRDSSYEQYF. As DNA, the CDR3 is TGTGCCAGCAGCTTCCGGGACTCAAGCTACGAGCAGTACTTC.

This sequence joins TRBV20-1 and TRBJ2-5, with D possibly being TRBD2 (6 bases). CDR1 is DFQATT and CDR2 is SNEGSKA in the germline V gene (reference sequence). This CDR3 spans 11 amino acids. Trimming pared 3 bases from V and 7 bases from J, leaving 9 bases between. CDR3 in amino acids: CSASGSGTQYF. In DNA, the CDR3 is TGCAGTGCTAGCGGGAGCGGGACCCAGTACTTC.

The V gene is TRBV7-9, the J gene TRBJ2-5; D may be TRBD1 or TRBD2 (5 bases each). V was trimmed by 4 bases and J by 2 bases, leaving 14 bases between them. The CDR3 has 15 residues. Germline-derived CDR1 and CDR2 are SEHNR and FQNEAQ (reference sequence). For the CDR3, the DNA is TGTGCCAGCAGCTCCCCCGGGGCAGTACAAGAGACCCAGTACTTC. It encodes CASSSPGAVQETQYF.

The CDR3 DNA is TGCGCCAGCACCGGACAGGGGCCTAACACCGGGGAGCTGTTTTTT. Protein sequence: CASTGQGPNTGELFF. This chain uses TRBV23-1 with TRBJ2-2; 9 nucleotides agree with TRBD1. TRBV23-1 is reported as an ORF; its role is uncertain. The CDR3 loop spans 15 amino acids. Germline trimming cut 7 bases from V and 2 bases from J; bases unmatched to any gene: 5.

This sequence joins TRBV2 and TRBJ2-3, with TRBD2 identical over 7 bases. Germline assignment: CDR1 SNHLY and CDR2 FYNNEI. J gave up 7 bases and V 8 bases, and 6 bases lay outside the gene matches. The CDR3 sequence is 12 residues long. CDR3 amino acids: CASHLGTNTQYF. The CDR3 region has the DNA TGTGCCAGCCATTTGGGGACTAATACGCAGTATTTT.

V is TRBV25-1 and J is TRBJ2-7; possibly TRBD1 for D (6 bases). Germline loops: CDR1 MGHDK, CDR2 SYGVNS. The CDR3 contains 16 residues. Trimming removed 5 bases at V and 4 bases at J, with 21 bases between. Written as DNA, the CDR3 is TGTGCCAGCAGTCCAACGGGACAAATGCGCCGGTACGAGCAGTACTTC. Its protein is CASSPTGQMRRYEQYF.